The 20 T cell receptor beta chains presented below share a single source sample, sequenced in a study of cytomegalovirus exposure and HLA in healthy donors. The PCR contained 60 Vbeta and 13 Jbeta primers. TCRdb keeps only in-frame clones here, not all; method: immunoSEQ multiplex PCR. The table includes about 160,000 clones, less than 85% detected once. The specimen was PBMCs. The receptors stem from a boy aged 2-15 years in good health and CMV-seronegative.

The CDR3: CASSLAGTEAFF. The CDR3 bases are TGTGCCAGCAGCTTAGCCGGCACTGAAGCTTTCTTT. The chain links TRBV7-9 to TRBJ1-1, with unresolved D. V was clipped by 0 bases and J by 4 bases, with 3 bases between them. Germline values: CDR1 SEHNR, CDR2 FQNEAQ (reference sequence). There are 12 residues in the CDR3.

The chain employs TRBV7-9 and TRBJ2-7; a possible D gene is TRBD1 (7 bases). CDR3 size: 17 residues. In germline, CDR1 is SEHNR, CDR2 FQNEAQ (reference sequence). The CDR3 bases are TGTTCCAGCAGCTTAGGGGGCTGGGGGGACCACTCCTACGAGCAGTACGTC. Translation gives CSSSLGGWGDHSYEQYV.

The chain has TRBV25-1 and TRBJ2-1; 7 nucleotides match TRBD1. The germline CDR1 and CDR2 sequences are MGHDK and SYGVNS. J lost 0 bases, V lost 4 bases, and 6 bases had no gene match. The CDR3 has 16 residues. CDR3 sequence reads: CASSGGQISSYNEQFF. CDR3 DNA: TGTGCCAGCAGTGGGGGACAGATTAGCTCCTACAATGAGCAGTTCTTC.

The genes are TRBV5-1 and TRBJ1-1; 9 bases line up with TRBD1. The CDR3 has 16 amino acids. V shed 2 bases, J shed 0 bases, and the junction held 5 bases outside the gene matches. Germline loops: CDR1 SGHRS, CDR2 YFSETQ. CDR3 region: CASSLGDRVMNTEAFF. The CDR3 DNA reads TGCGCCAGCAGCTTAGGGGACAGGGTCATGAACACTGAAGCTTTCTTT. The whole variable domain, remainder taken from reference TRBV5-1 and TRBJ1-1, is KAGVTQTPRYLIKTRGQQVTLSCSPISGHRSVSWYQQTPGQGLQFLFEYFSETQRNKGNFPGRFSGRQFSNSRSEMNVSTLELGDSALYLCASSLGDRVMNTEAFFGQGTRLTVV.

This clone has only a few counts. This chain joins TRBV29-1 and TRBJ2-3, with 8 bases lining up with TRBD2. V shed 8 bases and J 4 bases; nucleotides not matched to a gene: 8. Per germline, CDR1 SQVTM and CDR2 ANQGSEA. The CDR3 is made up of 13 amino acids. This CDR3 is CSLRSGSADTQYF. The CDR3 DNA reads as TGCAGCTTGAGGAGCGGGAGTGCAGATACGCAGTATTTT.

This clone has just one count. The rearrangement uses TRBV5-6 and TRBJ2-5, with 8 bases aligning to TRBD1. The CDR3 length is 16 residues. V was clipped by 4 bases and J by 2 bases; unmatched bases: 10. In germline, CDR1 is SGHDT, CDR2 YYEEEE. The CDR3 sequence is CASSGRGQGFQETQYF. The DNA of the CDR3 is TGTGCCAGCAGCGGAAGAGGACAGGGATTTCAAGAGACCCAGTACTTC. The variable domain in full, with the rest retrieved from reference TRBV5-6 and TRBJ2-5, is DAGVTQSPTHLIKTRGQQVTLRCSPKSGHDTVSWYQQALGQGPQFIFQYYEEEERQRGNFPDRFSGHQFPNYSSELNVNALLLGDSALYLCASSGRGQGFQETQYFGPGTRLLVL.

The chain employs TRBV2 and TRBJ1-6; D is perhaps TRBD1 (6 bases). The V end was cut by 2 bases, the J end by 10 bases, with 12 bases between. Germline lookup yields CDR1 SNHLY and CDR2 FYNNEI. This CDR3 is built from 14 residues. The CDR3 DNA reads as TGTGCCAGCAGTGAACACAGGGACGAATCACCCCTCCACTTT. This translates into CASSEHRDESPLHF. Supplemented by reference TRBV2 and TRBJ1-6, the full variable domain reads EPEVTQTPSHQVTQMGQEVILRCVPISNHLYFYWYRQILGQKVEFLVSFYNNEISEKSEIFDDQFSVERPDGSNFTLKIRSTKLEDSAMYFCASSEHRDESPLHFGNGTRLTVT.

This chain connects TRBV14 to TRBJ2-2; D might be TRBD1 (6 bases). Germline V gene lookup returns CDR1 SGHDN and CDR2 FVKESK. The CDR3 runs to 16 residues. Trimming removed 4 bases at V and 3 bases at J, with 15 bases between. The CDR3 sequence is CASSRLGAGDTGELFF. For the CDR3, the DNA is TGTGCCAGCAGCCGCCTGGGGGCGGGTGACACCGGGGAGCTGTTTTTT.

This sequence joins TRBV6-5 and TRBJ2-5; weak D call: TRBD2 (6 bases). Germline V gives CDR1 MNHEY, CDR2 SVGAGI. The CDR3 has 11 residues. Trimming removed 5 bases at V and 6 bases at J, with 7 bases between. The CDR3 reads CASSGGKTQYF. CDR3 sequence (DNA): TGTGCCAGCAGTGGGGGGAAGACCCAGTACTTC.

The rearrangement uses TRBV4-1 and TRBJ2-2; D uncertain. Looked up from germline, CDR1 is MGHRA and CDR2 is YSYEKL. V gave up 1 base and J gave up 0 bases, with 9 bases separating them. The CDR3 runs 16 residues. CDR3: CASSQGRITNTGELFF. The CDR3 DNA reads as TGCGCCAGCAGCCAAGGGCGGATTACGAACACCGGGGAGCTGTTTTTT.

Turning to this clone: The sample contains more than one DNA sequence encoding this CDR3. The chain couples TRBV2 to TRBJ1-5, with 7 bases that match TRBD1. Germline CDR1 and CDR2: SNHLY and FYNNEI. The CDR3 is 14 residues long. V was pared by 5 bases and J by 2 bases, with 3 bases of the junction left unmatched. The CDR3 spells CASSLGQGNQPQHF. CDR3 DNA: TGTGCCAGCAGTCTCGGACAGGGCAATCAGCCCCAGCATTTT.

The chain recombines TRBV21-1 with TRBJ2-1; the table's D call, TRBD1, has no DNA check behind it. TRBV21-1 is a known pseudogene. CDR3 length: 20 residues. The CDR3 loop is CASSKVGTSGGPQGSDEQFF. CDR3 coding DNA: TGTGCCAGCAGCAAAGTTGGGACATCCGGAGGACCTCAAGGAAGCGATGAGCAGTTCTTC.

The gene calls are TRBV5-1 and TRBJ1-2; D remains unclear. The CDR3 consists of 17 residues. The germline gives CDR1 SGHRS, CDR2 YFSETQ. The V end lost 0 bases, the J end lost 4 bases, and 19 bases lay between the germline ends. In nucleotides, the CDR3 is TGCGCCAGCAGCTTGGCGTTGACTTCCATCCCTTCCTATGGCTACACCTTC. Its translation: CASSLALTSIPSYGYTF.

This clone showed up just once. The chain uses TRBV27 and TRBJ2-3; possible D gene TRBD1, 5 bases. Trimming stripped 1 base from V and 5 bases from J, with 16 bases between. Germline V gene data show CDR1 as MNHEY and CDR2 as SMNVEV (reference sequence). The length of the CDR3 is 16 residues. CDR3: CASSLYQGIGVDTQYF. In DNA, the CDR3 is TGTGCCAGCAGTTTATACCAGGGTATAGGGGTAGATACGCAGTATTTT.

The rearrangement joins TRBV4-1 to TRBJ1-2; the match to TRBD1 covers 10 bases. With V trimmed by 2 bases and J by 6 bases, 6 bases remained unmatched. The length of the CDR3 is 15 residues. Germline assignment: CDR1 MGHRA and CDR2 YSYEKL. The CDR3 nucleotides read TGCGCCAGCAGCCAACCGGGACAGGGGAAGAATGGCTACACCTTC. This encodes CASSQPGQGKNGYTF.

The V call is TRBV5-1, the J call TRBJ2-7; TRBD2 aligns across 13 bases. Germline trimming cut 0 bases from V and 6 bases from J; bases unmatched to any gene: 3. The germline gives CDR1 SGHRS, CDR2 YFSETQ. The CDR3 totals 15 residues. The chain's CDR3 is CASSLVTSGRVEQYF. The CDR3 DNA follows: TGCGCCAGCAGCTTGGTAACTAGCGGGAGGGTCGAGCAGTACTTC.

The chain has TRBV27 and TRBJ2-1; D possibly corresponds to TRBD2 (5 bases). The CDR3 extends over 16 amino acids. The germline V gene encodes CDR1 MNHEY and CDR2 SMNVEV (reference sequence). V was cut by 2 bases and J by 3 bases, with 14 bases left in between. The CDR3 protein is CASSLGSRELYNEQFF. CDR3 bases: TGTGCCAGCAGTTTAGGGTCTAGGGAGCTCTACAATGAGCAGTTCTTC.

This clone was seen more than once but under ten times. The rearrangement links TRBV6-1 to TRBJ1-5; 8 bases are a match to TRBD1. Germline CDR1 and CDR2: MNHNS and SASEGT. The V segment lost 4 bases and the J segment 3 bases; nucleotides outside the gene matches: 5. CDR3 length: 15 residues. This CDR3 reads CASSAGQVVNQPQHF. The CDR3 nucleotides read TGTGCCAGCAGTGCGGGACAGGTGGTCAATCAGCCCCAGCATTTT.

The chain has TRBV15 and TRBJ2-5; unclear D gene. Germline V gene lookup returns CDR1 LNHNV and CDR2 YYDKDF (reference sequence). The CDR3 is 14 residues long. The V end was cut by 0 bases, the J end by 5 bases, with 10 bases between. The CDR3 reads CATSRDKETETQYF. The CDR3 bases are TGTGCCACCAGCAGAGATAAGGAGACGGAGACCCAGTACTTC.

The chain is built from TRBV7-2 and TRBJ2-7, with D possibly TRBD2 on 5 matching bases. V lost 1 base and J 0 bases, leaving 13 bases between the germline ends. The germline gives CDR1 SGHTA, CDR2 FQGNSA. This CDR3 is built from 16 residues. The CDR3 DNA reads as TGTGCCAGCAGCTTAGTCTCGCTGGGGAGCTCCTACGAGCAGTACTTC. Amino acid sequence: CASSLVSLGSSYEQYF.